These T cell receptor beta chains were read from a single sample in a study of CD8+ T cells in alopecia areata. The repertoire was sequenced with immunoSEQ multiplex PCR; TCRdb's copy has only in-frame clones and lacks some. The table includes 95,000 to 110,000 clones, 65% to 85% detected once. The source material was CD8+ T cells sorted from blood, sampled at week 24, from a patient treated with tofacitinib. Receptors originate from a human donor with alopecia areata. Each CDR3 is given with its conserved first and last residue. Each record gives: J gene, clone size, D gene, V gene, CDR3 protein, CDR3 DNA. D genes are given only for firm matches. Size is stated for part of the rows, as once, few or many counts, or as a class when the clone is expanded.

j_gene: TRBJ2-5
abundance: -
d_gene: -
v_gene: TRBV7-2
CDR3aa: CASSLGPYQETQYF
CDR3nt: TGTGCCAGCAGCTTAGGTCCCTACCAAGAGACCCAGTACTTC

j_gene: TRBJ2-7
abundance: -
d_gene: TRBD1
v_gene: TRBV4-1
CDR3aa: CASSQNVGQGTYEQYF
CDR3nt: TGCGCCAGCAGCCAAAACGTTGGACAGGGGACCTACGAGCAGTACTTC

j_gene: TRBJ1-6
abundance: -
d_gene: -
v_gene: TRBV7-9
CDR3aa: CASSLVVREWNSPLHF
CDR3nt: TGTGCCAGCAGCTTAGTTGTTAGGGAGTGGAATTCACCCCTCCACTTT

j_gene: TRBJ2-3
abundance: few
d_gene: TRBD2
v_gene: TRBV7-8
CDR3aa: CASSDQLAGASTDTQYF
CDR3nt: TGTGCCAGCAGCGATCAACTAGCGGGGGCTAGCACAGATACGCAGTATTTT

j_gene: TRBJ1-2
abundance: -
d_gene: -
v_gene: TRBV4-2
CDR3aa: CASSPQTLRRSNYGYTF
CDR3nt: TGTGCCAGCAGCCCTCAGACCCTCCGGAGGAGTAACTATGGCTACACCTTC

j_gene: TRBJ1-1
abundance: few
d_gene: -
v_gene: TRBV19
CDR3aa: CASSPTGPTEAFF
CDR3nt: TGTGCCAGTAGCCCGACAGGTCCCACTGAAGCTTTCTTT

j_gene: TRBJ2-2
abundance: -
d_gene: -
v_gene: TRBV19
CDR3aa: CASSPRVTGELFF
CDR3nt: TGTGCCAGTAGTCCTAGGGTGACCGGGGAGCTGTTTTTT

j_gene: TRBJ2-1
abundance: -
d_gene: TRBD2
v_gene: TRBV13
CDR3aa: CASSQPSGAEYNEQFF
CDR3nt: TGTGCCAGCAGCCAACCCAGCGGGGCGGAATACAATGAGCAGTTCTTC

j_gene: TRBJ2-7
abundance: once
d_gene: -
v_gene: TRBV7-8
CDR3aa: CASSLASSRKYEQYF
CDR3nt: TGTGCCAGCAGCTTAGCGTCTAGCAGAAAATACGAGCAGTACTTC

j_gene: TRBJ2-6
abundance: few
d_gene: -
v_gene: TRBV4-3
CDR3aa: CASSQDVGSGANVLTF
CDR3nt: TGCGCCAGCAGCCAAGATGTGGGCTCTGGGGCCAACGTCCTGACTTTC

j_gene: TRBJ1-6
abundance: once
d_gene: -
v_gene: TRBV7-6
CDR3aa: CASSAGTTNSPLHF
CDR3nt: TGTGCCAGCAGCGCGGGGACGACTAATTCACCCCTCCACTTT

j_gene: TRBJ2-3
abundance: -
d_gene: -
v_gene: TRBV11-1
CDR3aa: CASSDYSSTDTQYF
CDR3nt: TGTGCCAGCAGTGACTATTCTAGCACAGATACGCAGTATTTT

j_gene: TRBJ2-1
abundance: -
d_gene: -
v_gene: TRBV29-1
CDR3aa: CSVEDRAGLLYNEQFF
CDR3nt: TGCAGCGTTGAAGATCGGGCGGGGTTACTTTACAATGAGCAGTTCTTC

j_gene: TRBJ2-3
abundance: -
d_gene: TRBD1
v_gene: TRBV7-2
CDR3aa: CASSFTGTGLTDTQYF
CDR3nt: TGTGCCAGCAGCTTCACCGGGACAGGGTTGACAGATACGCAGTATTTT

j_gene: TRBJ2-3
abundance: -
d_gene: TRBD2
v_gene: TRBV9
CDR3aa: CASSVGSGGEDTQYF
CDR3nt: TGTGCCAGCAGCGTAGGTAGCGGGGGGGAAGATACGCAGTATTTT

j_gene: TRBJ2-1
abundance: few
d_gene: -
v_gene: TRBV29-1
CDR3aa: CSVEGLATYNEQFF
CDR3nt: TGCAGCGTTGAGGGTCTAGCTACCTACAATGAGCAGTTCTTC

j_gene: TRBJ1-6
abundance: -
d_gene: -
v_gene: TRBV27
CDR3aa: CASSLRGSPLHF
CDR3nt: TGTGCCAGCAGTTTACGCGGGTCACCCCTCCACTTT

j_gene: TRBJ2-3
abundance: once
d_gene: -
v_gene: TRBV5-1
CDR3aa: CASSPKVAGPPADTQYF
CDR3nt: TGCGCCAGCAGCCCGAAGGTTGCGGGGCCGCCTGCGGATACGCAGTATTTT

j_gene: TRBJ2-1
abundance: -
d_gene: -
v_gene: TRBV2
CDR3aa: CASSEDRGADEQFF
CDR3nt: TGTGCCAGCAGTGAAGATCGGGGGGCTGATGAGCAGTTCTTC

j_gene: TRBJ1-1
abundance: -
d_gene: -
v_gene: TRBV29-1
CDR3aa: CSATPAGTEAFF
CDR3nt: TGCAGCGCTACCCCGGCGGGCACTGAAGCTTTCTTT

j_gene: TRBJ1-2
abundance: -
d_gene: -
v_gene: TRBV4-3
CDR3aa: CASSQAQATGYGYTF
CDR3nt: TGCGCCAGCAGCCAAGCCCAGGCAACTGGCTATGGCTACACCTTC

j_gene: TRBJ2-3
abundance: -
d_gene: TRBD2
v_gene: TRBV6-1
CDR3aa: CASSGRGAPTQYF
CDR3nt: TGTGCCAGCAGTGGGCGGGGGGCCCCGACGCAGTATTTT

j_gene: TRBJ2-7
abundance: few
d_gene: -
v_gene: TRBV29-1
CDR3aa: CSVESAGPEQYF
CDR3nt: TGCAGCGTTGAGTCAGCGGGCCCCGAGCAGTACTTC

j_gene: TRBJ2-3
abundance: once
d_gene: TRBD2
v_gene: TRBV6-4
CDR3aa: CASSEVIAGTDTQYF
CDR3nt: TGTGCCAGCAGTGAAGTAATAGCGGGAACAGATACGCAGTATTTT

j_gene: TRBJ2-1
abundance: -
d_gene: TRBD2
v_gene: TRBV6-1
CDR3aa: CASSPGTSTYNEQFF
CDR3nt: TGTGCCAGCAGTCCCGGGACTAGCACTTACAATGAGCAGTTCTTC

j_gene: TRBJ2-1
abundance: -
d_gene: TRBD2
v_gene: TRBV2
CDR3aa: CASSDLAGGMVEQFF
CDR3nt: TGTGCCAGCAGTGATTTAGCGGGGGGAATGGTTGAGCAGTTCTTC

j_gene: TRBJ2-5
abundance: -
d_gene: -
v_gene: TRBV7-2
CDR3aa: CASSPRGNQETQYF
CDR3nt: TGTGCCAGCAGCCCCCGGGGGAATCAAGAGACCCAGTACTTC

j_gene: TRBJ1-5
abundance: -
d_gene: -
v_gene: TRBV2
CDR3aa: CASSEAWGKSNQPQHF
CDR3nt: TGTGCCAGCAGTGAAGCGTGGGGGAAGAGCAATCAGCCCCAGCATTTT

j_gene: TRBJ2-7
abundance: -
d_gene: -
v_gene: TRBV21-1
CDR3aa: CASSKPKRGAGFF
CDR3nt: TGTGCCAGCAGCAAACCTAAAAGGGGGGCGGGATTCTTC

j_gene: TRBJ2-5
abundance: -
d_gene: -
v_gene: TRBV7-9
CDR3aa: CASSGGQGRDQETQYF
CDR3nt: TGTGCCAGCAGCGGGGGCCAGGGAAGGGACCAAGAGACCCAGTACTTC

j_gene: TRBJ2-7
abundance: few
d_gene: TRBD1
v_gene: TRBV6-5
CDR3aa: CASSYFGTEYEQYF
CDR3nt: TGTGCCAGCAGTTACTTCGGGACAGAGTACGAGCAGTACTTC

j_gene: TRBJ2-5
abundance: -
d_gene: -
v_gene: TRBV23-1
CDR3aa: CAMPGYRGETQYF
CDR3nt: TGCGCCATGCCGGGTTACAGAGGGGAGACCCAGTACTTC

j_gene: TRBJ2-3
abundance: -
d_gene: TRBD2
v_gene: TRBV15
CDR3aa: CATSRDVGRGGQYF
CDR3nt: TGTGCCACCAGCAGAGATGTCGGTCGGGGGGGCCAGTATTTT

j_gene: TRBJ2-7
abundance: few
d_gene: TRBD1
v_gene: TRBV4-1
CDR3aa: CASSQWGQGEYEQYF
CDR3nt: TGCGCCAGCAGCCAATGGGGACAGGGGGAGTACGAGCAGTACTTC

j_gene: TRBJ1-2
abundance: -
d_gene: -
v_gene: TRBV29-1
CDR3aa: CSVDETSYGYTF
CDR3nt: TGCAGCGTTGATGAGACATCCTATGGCTACACCTTC

j_gene: TRBJ2-5
abundance: -
d_gene: -
v_gene: TRBV6-5
CDR3aa: CASSFRREETQYF
CDR3nt: TGTGCCAGCAGTTTCAGGAGAGAAGAGACCCAGTACTTC

j_gene: TRBJ1-6
abundance: -
d_gene: -
v_gene: TRBV14
CDR3aa: CASSQARDYNSPLHF
CDR3nt: TGTGCCAGCAGCCAAGCTCGGGATTATAATTCACCCCTCCACTTT

j_gene: TRBJ2-7
abundance: -
d_gene: TRBD1
v_gene: TRBV2
CDR3aa: CATLTGTGTYEQYF
CDR3nt: TGTGCCACCCTTACCGGGACAGGGACCTACGAGCAGTACTTC

j_gene: TRBJ2-7
abundance: -
d_gene: -
v_gene: TRBV5-1
CDR3aa: CASRSGTGSYEQYF
CDR3nt: TGCGCCAGCCGGAGCGGGACAGGATCCTACGAGCAGTACTTC

j_gene: TRBJ2-5
abundance: -
d_gene: TRBD2
v_gene: TRBV2
CDR3aa: CASTDSGGYQETQYF
CDR3nt: TGTGCCAGCACGGATAGCGGGGGATACCAAGAGACCCAGTACTTC

j_gene: TRBJ2-3
abundance: -
d_gene: -
v_gene: TRBV7-8
CDR3aa: CASSPGEWTDTQYF
CDR3nt: TGTGCCAGCAGCCCCGGGGAGTGGACAGATACGCAGTATTTT

j_gene: TRBJ2-1
abundance: -
d_gene: -
v_gene: TRBV27
CDR3aa: CASSSVAGALYNEQFF
CDR3nt: TGTGCCAGCAGTTCAGTCGCGGGGGCCTTGTACAATGAGCAGTTCTTC

j_gene: TRBJ2-2
abundance: -
d_gene: -
v_gene: TRBV5-6
CDR3aa: CASSLDEAGELFF
CDR3nt: TGTGCCAGCAGCTTGGACGAGGCCGGGGAGCTGTTTTTT

j_gene: TRBJ2-7
abundance: -
d_gene: -
v_gene: TRBV14
CDR3aa: CASSQGVRYEQYF
CDR3nt: TGTGCCAGCAGCCAGGGGGTAAGATACGAGCAGTACTTC

j_gene: TRBJ2-2
abundance: -
d_gene: -
v_gene: TRBV7-8
CDR3aa: CASSLGSDRTNTGELFF
CDR3nt: TGTGCCAGCAGCCTCGGATCGGACAGAACGAACACCGGGGAGCTGTTTTTT

j_gene: TRBJ2-5
abundance: -
d_gene: TRBD1
v_gene: TRBV7-8
CDR3aa: CASSLAGTAQETQYF
CDR3nt: TGTGCCAGCAGCTTAGCCGGGACAGCTCAAGAGACCCAGTACTTC

j_gene: TRBJ2-5
abundance: -
d_gene: -
v_gene: TRBV29-1
CDR3aa: CSVDGVGGETQYF
CDR3nt: TGCAGCGTTGATGGCGTGGGGGGCGAGACCCAGTACTTC

j_gene: TRBJ2-3
abundance: -
d_gene: TRBD1
v_gene: TRBV29-1
CDR3aa: CSVMTGANTDTQYF
CDR3nt: TGCAGCGTTATGACAGGGGCCAACACAGATACGCAGTATTTT

j_gene: TRBJ2-7
abundance: -
d_gene: TRBD2
v_gene: TRBV5-1
CDR3aa: CASSLAAGGEQYF
CDR3nt: TGCGCCAGCAGCTTGGCCGCGGGGGGCGAGCAGTACTTC

j_gene: TRBJ2-2
abundance: -
d_gene: -
v_gene: TRBV11-3
CDR3aa: CASSGGRGATGELFF
CDR3nt: TGTGCCAGCAGCGGTGGACGGGGGGCCACCGGGGAGCTGTTTTTT

j_gene: TRBJ2-7
abundance: -
d_gene: TRBD1
v_gene: TRBV5-1
CDR3aa: CASSTARGYEQYF
CDR3nt: TGCGCCAGCAGCACCGCCAGGGGGTACGAGCAGTACTTC

j_gene: TRBJ2-5
abundance: -
d_gene: TRBD2
v_gene: TRBV23-1
CDR3aa: CASSQSLGGETQYF
CDR3nt: TGCGCCAGCAGTCAATCCTTGGGGGGGGAGACCCAGTACTTC

j_gene: TRBJ2-7
abundance: once
d_gene: -
v_gene: TRBV5-6
CDR3aa: CASSLETDEQYF
CDR3nt: TGTGCCAGCAGCTTGGAGACAGACGAGCAGTACTTC

j_gene: TRBJ2-3
abundance: -
d_gene: -
v_gene: TRBV13
CDR3aa: CASSQTGLSGGPTDTQYF
CDR3nt: TGTGCCAGCAGCCAGACAGGGTTGAGCGGGGGCCCCACAGATACGCAGTATTTT

j_gene: TRBJ2-1
abundance: -
d_gene: -
v_gene: TRBV29-1
CDR3aa: CSVDEIGRVNEQFF
CDR3nt: TGCAGCGTTGATGAAATCGGCAGGGTCAATGAGCAGTTCTTC

j_gene: TRBJ2-1
abundance: -
d_gene: -
v_gene: TRBV5-1
CDR3aa: CASSSEAGGGPHEQFF
CDR3nt: TGCGCCAGCAGCTCAGAAGCAGGCGGAGGTCCGCATGAGCAGTTCTTC

j_gene: TRBJ2-1
abundance: -
d_gene: TRBD1
v_gene: TRBV27
CDR3aa: CASSPLTGVQFF
CDR3nt: TGTGCCAGCAGTCCGTTGACAGGGGTCCAGTTCTTC

j_gene: TRBJ2-5
abundance: -
d_gene: -
v_gene: TRBV18
CDR3aa: CASSPDYQETQYF
CDR3nt: TGTGCCAGCTCACCAGATTACCAAGAGACCCAGTACTTC

j_gene: TRBJ1-2
abundance: -
d_gene: -
v_gene: TRBV29-1
CDR3aa: CSVAPTANGYTF
CDR3nt: TGCAGCGTTGCCCCGACAGCTAATGGCTACACCTTC